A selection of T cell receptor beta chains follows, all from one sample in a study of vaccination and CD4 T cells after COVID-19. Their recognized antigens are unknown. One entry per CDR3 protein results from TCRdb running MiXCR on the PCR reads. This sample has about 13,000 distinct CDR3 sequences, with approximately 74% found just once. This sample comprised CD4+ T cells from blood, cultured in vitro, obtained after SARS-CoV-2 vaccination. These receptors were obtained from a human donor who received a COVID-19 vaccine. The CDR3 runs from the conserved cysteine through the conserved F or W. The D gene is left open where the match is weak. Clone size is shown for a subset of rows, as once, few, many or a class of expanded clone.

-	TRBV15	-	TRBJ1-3	TGTGCCACATCCCAGGGGACAACTGGAAACACCATATATTTT	CATSQGTTGNTIYF
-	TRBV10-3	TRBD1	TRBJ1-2	TGTGCCATCAGTGGTCAGGGGGACTATGGCTACACCTTC	CAISGQGDYGYTF
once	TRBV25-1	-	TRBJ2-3	TGTGCCAGCAGTGAAGGGGGCACAGATACGCAGTATTTT	CASSEGGTDTQYF
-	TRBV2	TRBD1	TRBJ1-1	TGTGCCAGCAGGCAGGGGGTCGGGAGAGCTGAAGCTTTCTTT	CASRQGVGRAEAFF
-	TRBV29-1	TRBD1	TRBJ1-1	TGCAGCGTTTTTTTGACAGGGGTCACTGAAGCTTTCTTT	CSVFLTGVTEAFF
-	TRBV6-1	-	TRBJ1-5	TGTGCCAGCAGTGAAGTGGCTTATAGCAATCAGCCCCAGCATTTT	CASSEVAYSNQPQHF
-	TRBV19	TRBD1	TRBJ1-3	TGTGCCAGTAGTAGACACCCGGGACAGGGGTTGTCTGGAAACACCATATATTTT	CASSRHPGQGLSGNTIYF
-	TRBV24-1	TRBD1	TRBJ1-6	TGTGCCACCAGTGCGGGACAGTATAATTCACCCCTCCACTTT	CATSAGQYNSPLHF
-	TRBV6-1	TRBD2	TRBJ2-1	TGTGCCAGCAGTCTCGCGACTAGCGATGAGCAGTTCTTC	CASSLATSDEQFF
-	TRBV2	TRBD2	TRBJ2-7	TGTGCCAGCAGTGAGAGGCTAGCGGGGGGAACCTACGAGCAGTACTTC	CASSERLAGGTYEQYF
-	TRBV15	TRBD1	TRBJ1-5	TGTGCCACCAGCAGAGAAACAGGGGCGGGTCAGCCCCAGCATTTT	CATSRETGAGQPQHF
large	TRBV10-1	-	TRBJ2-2	TGCGCCAGCAGTCGTACAGGATCCGACGGGAGGGAGCTGTTTTTT	CASSRTGSDGRELFF
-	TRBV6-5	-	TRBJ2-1	TGTGCCAGCAGTTATGTGGTGGGCAGGGCGATCAATGAGCAGTTCTTC	CASSYVVGRAINEQFF
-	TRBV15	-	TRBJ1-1	TGTGCCACCAGCAGAGATCGACTGGGGCGCGGCACTGAAGCTTTCTTT	CATSRDRLGRGTEAFF
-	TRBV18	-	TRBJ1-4	TGTGCCAGCTCACCCCCCAGCCGGGCAGTTGGAAAACTGTTTTTT	CASSPPSRAVGKLFF
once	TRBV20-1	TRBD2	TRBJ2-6	TGCAGTGCTAGAAACCGACTAGCGGGGGCTTCTGGGGCCAACGTCCTGACTTTC	CSARNRLAGASGANVLTF
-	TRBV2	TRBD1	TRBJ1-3	TGTGCCAGCAGTGTCGACAGGGGAAGCGGAAACACCATATATTTT	CASSVDRGSGNTIYF
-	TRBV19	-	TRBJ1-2	TGTGCCAGTAGTATTAATAGAGGGGGCTATGGCTACACCTTC	CASSINRGGYGYTF
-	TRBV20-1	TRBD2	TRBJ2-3	TGCAGTGCTAGAGATCCCGCTAGCGGGCCTACAGATACGCAGTATTTT	CSARDPASGPTDTQYF
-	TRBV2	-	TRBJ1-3	TGTGCCAGCAGCAAAAGAGCCTCTGGAAACACCATATATTTT	CASSKRASGNTIYF
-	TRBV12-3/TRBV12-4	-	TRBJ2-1	TGTGCCAGCAGTTTAAATCTCGTGGACAATGAGCAGTTCTTC	CASSLNLVDNEQFF
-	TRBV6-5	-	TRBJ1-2	TGTGCCAGCAGTTACCAACGGGGCCCTAACTATGGCTACACCTTC	CASSYQRGPNYGYTF
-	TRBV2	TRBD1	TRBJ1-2	TGTGCCAGCAGTGAAGAACCAACGACAGGGGGCGCCGACTATGGCTACACCTTC	CASSEEPTTGGADYGYTF
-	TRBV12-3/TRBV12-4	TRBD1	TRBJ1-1	TGTGCCAGCAGTCCGAGACAGGGGAGTGAAGCTTTCTTT	CASSPRQGSEAFF
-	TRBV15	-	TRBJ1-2	TGTGCCACCAGCAGAGATGTCGGCTATGGCTACACCTTC	CATSRDVGYGYTF
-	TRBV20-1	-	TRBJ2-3	TGCAGTGCTAGAGGGAATTCTGGTGGGGGCTCGCAGTATTTT	CSARGNSGGGSQYF
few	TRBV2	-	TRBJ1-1	TGTGCCAGCACTGCTAATCGGGGTGGGGGCACTGAAGCTTTCTTT	CASTANRGGGTEAFF
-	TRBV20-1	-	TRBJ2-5	TGCAGTGCTAGTTTTAAGGCCCAGTACTTC	CSASFKAQYF
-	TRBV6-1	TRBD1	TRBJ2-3	TGTGCCAGCGGCCGGACAGGGGGCTTCACAGATACGCAGTATTTT	CASGRTGGFTDTQYF
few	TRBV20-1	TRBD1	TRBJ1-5	TGCAGTGCCCAGGGGACAGGGGTAGGGAATCAGCCCCAGCATTTT	CSAQGTGVGNQPQHF
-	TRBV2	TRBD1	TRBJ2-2	TGTGCCAGCAGTTACAGGGGGCTCACCGGGGAGCTGTTTTTT	CASSYRGLTGELFF
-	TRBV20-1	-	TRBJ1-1	TGCAGTGCTAGAGATCCGGGATCAAAGGCTGAAGCTTTCTTT	CSARDPGSKAEAFF
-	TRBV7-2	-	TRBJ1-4	TGTGCCAGCAGCTTCGGCGGGGGCGGTCTTAATGAAAAACTGTTTTTT	CASSFGGGGLNEKLFF
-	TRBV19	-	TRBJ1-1	TGTGCCAGTAGCAACAGGGTATCAGTATTAATGAACACTGAAGCTTTCTTT	CASSNRVSVLMNTEAFF
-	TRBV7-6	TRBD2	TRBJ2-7	TGTGCCAGCAGCTTCCGACTAGCGGGCACCCCGAGAATTGGGCGGTACTTC	CASSFRLAGTPRIGRYF
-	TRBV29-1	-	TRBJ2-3	TGCAGCGCTACGGGCTTGACAGATACGCAGTATTTT	CSATGLTDTQYF
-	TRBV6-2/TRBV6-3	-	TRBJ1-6	TGTGCCAGCAGTTATTGGGGGGAACAGAAGAATTCACCCCTCCACTTT	CASSYWGEQKNSPLHF
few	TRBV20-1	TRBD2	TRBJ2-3	TGCAGTGCTAGTGTTGCGGGGGGGAAGATTTGGACAGATACGCAGTATTTT	CSASVAGGKIWTDTQYF
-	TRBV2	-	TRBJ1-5	TGTGCCAGCAGATTAGATGGGGGGCGGAATCAGCCCCAGCATTTT	CASRLDGGRNQPQHF
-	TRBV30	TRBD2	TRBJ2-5	TGTGCCTGGAGTGTACCAGCGGGGGGGCGAGAGACCCAGTACTTC	CAWSVPAGGRETQYF
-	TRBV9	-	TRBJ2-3	TGTGCCAGCAGCCCCGACAGCCCAAATACGCAGTATTTT	CASSPDSPNTQYF
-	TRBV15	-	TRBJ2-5	TGTGCCACCAGCATAACTAAAACAACGGGACACCCCGAGACCCAGTACTTC	CATSITKTTGHPETQYF
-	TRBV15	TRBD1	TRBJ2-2	TGTGCCACCAGCGGTCGACAGGGGGGGAACACCGGGGAGCTGTTTTTT	CATSGRQGGNTGELFF
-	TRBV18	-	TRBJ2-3	TGTGCCAGCTCACCACCACGGGCCTCCACAGATACGCAGTATTTT	CASSPPRASTDTQYF
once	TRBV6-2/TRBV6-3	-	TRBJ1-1	TGTGCCAGCAATGGGTTCGGAGCAGGCAGGGCGAACACTGAAGCTTTCTTT	CASNGFGAGRANTEAFF
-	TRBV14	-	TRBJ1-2	TGTGCCAGCAGCCAAGACTTATGGGTTCGGGATGGCTACACCTTC	CASSQDLWVRDGYTF
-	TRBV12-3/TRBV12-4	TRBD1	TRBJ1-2	TGTGCCAGCAGTTTAGCAGGGACAGCTTATGGCTACACCTTC	CASSLAGTAYGYTF
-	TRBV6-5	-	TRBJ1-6	TGTGCCAGCAGTTACTCCCTGATACAAGGTCATAATTCACCCCTCCACTTT	CASSYSLIQGHNSPLHF
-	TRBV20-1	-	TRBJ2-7	TGCAGTGCTAGAGATTGGGGGGCGCCCTACGAGCAGTACTTC	CSARDWGAPYEQYF
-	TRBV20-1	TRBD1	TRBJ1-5	TGCAGTGCTAGAGCGGGACAGGGTGAGGATAAGGGGAATCAGCCCCAGCATTTT	CSARAGQGEDKGNQPQHF
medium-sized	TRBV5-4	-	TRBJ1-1	TGTGCCAGCAGCTTGAACCTCGGACTGGAGAACACTGAAGCTTTCTTT	CASSLNLGLENTEAFF
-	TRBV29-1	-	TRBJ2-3	TGCAGCGTTGAAGTAGAGGGGCTCGGGCCGACGCAGTATTTT	CSVEVEGLGPTQYF
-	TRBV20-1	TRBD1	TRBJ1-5	TGCAGTGCTAGGGGACAGGGCTCTCAGCCCCAGCATTTT	CSARGQGSQPQHF